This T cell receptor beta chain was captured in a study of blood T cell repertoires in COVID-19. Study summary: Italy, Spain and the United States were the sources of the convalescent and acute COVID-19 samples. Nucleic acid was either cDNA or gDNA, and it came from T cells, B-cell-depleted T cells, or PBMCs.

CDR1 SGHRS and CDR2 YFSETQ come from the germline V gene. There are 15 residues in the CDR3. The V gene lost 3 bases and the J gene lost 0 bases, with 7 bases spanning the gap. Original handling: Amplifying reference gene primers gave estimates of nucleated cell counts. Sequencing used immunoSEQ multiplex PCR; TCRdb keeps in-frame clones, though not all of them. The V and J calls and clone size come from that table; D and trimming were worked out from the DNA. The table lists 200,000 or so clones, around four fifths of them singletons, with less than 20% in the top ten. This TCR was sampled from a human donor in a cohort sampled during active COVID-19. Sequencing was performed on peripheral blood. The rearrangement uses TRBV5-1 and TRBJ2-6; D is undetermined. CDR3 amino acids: CASSSGSSGANVLTF. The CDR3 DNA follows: TGCGCCAGCAGCTCCGGTAGCTCTGGGGCCAACGTCCTGACTTTC. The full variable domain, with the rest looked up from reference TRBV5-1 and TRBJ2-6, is KAGVTQTPRYLIKTRGQQVTLSCSPISGHRSVSWYQQTPGQGLQFLFEYFSETQRNKGNFPGRFSGRQFSNSRSEMNVSTLELGDSALYLCASSSGSSGANVLTFGAGSRLTVL.